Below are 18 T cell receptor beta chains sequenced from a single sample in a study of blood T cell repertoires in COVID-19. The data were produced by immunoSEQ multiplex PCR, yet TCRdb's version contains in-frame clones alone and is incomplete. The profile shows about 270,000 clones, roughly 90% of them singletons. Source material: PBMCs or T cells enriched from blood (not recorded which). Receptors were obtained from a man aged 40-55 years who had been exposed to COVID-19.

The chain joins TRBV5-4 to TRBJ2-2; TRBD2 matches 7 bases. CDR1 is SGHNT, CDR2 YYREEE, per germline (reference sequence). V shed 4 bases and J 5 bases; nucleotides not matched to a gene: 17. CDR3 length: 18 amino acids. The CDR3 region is CASSPGNSVAGVTGELFF. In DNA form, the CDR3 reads TGTGCCAGCAGCCCCGGGAACTCCGTGGCGGGAGTGACCGGGGAGCTGTTTTTT.

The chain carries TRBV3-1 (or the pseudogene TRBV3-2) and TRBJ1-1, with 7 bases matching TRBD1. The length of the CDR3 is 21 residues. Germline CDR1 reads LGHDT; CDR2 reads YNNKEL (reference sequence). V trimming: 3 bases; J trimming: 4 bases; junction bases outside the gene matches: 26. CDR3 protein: CASSHSSLRPRTGMRGTEAFF. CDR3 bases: TGTGCCAGCAGCCATTCCTCTCTCCGACCCCGGACAGGCATGAGGGGCACTGAAGCTTTCTTT.

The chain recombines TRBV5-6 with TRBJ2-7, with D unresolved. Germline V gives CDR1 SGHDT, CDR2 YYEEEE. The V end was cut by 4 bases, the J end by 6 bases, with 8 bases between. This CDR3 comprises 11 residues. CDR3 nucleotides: TGTGCCAGCAGCCAGGCATCCGAGCAGTACTTC. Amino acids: CASSQASEQYF. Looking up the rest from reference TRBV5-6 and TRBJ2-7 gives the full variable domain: DAGVTQSPTHLIKTRGQQVTLRCSPKSGHDTVSWYQQALGQGPQFIFQYYEEEERQRGNFPDRFSGHQFPNYSSELNVNALLLGDSALYLCASSQASEQYFGPGTRLTVT.

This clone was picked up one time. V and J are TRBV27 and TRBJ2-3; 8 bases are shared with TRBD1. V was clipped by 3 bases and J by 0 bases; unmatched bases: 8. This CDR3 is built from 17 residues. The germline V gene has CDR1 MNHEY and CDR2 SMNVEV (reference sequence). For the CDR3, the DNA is TGTGCCAGCAGTTTTAAAGGACAGGGATGGAGCACAGATACGCAGTATTTT. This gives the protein CASSFKGQGWSTDTQYF.

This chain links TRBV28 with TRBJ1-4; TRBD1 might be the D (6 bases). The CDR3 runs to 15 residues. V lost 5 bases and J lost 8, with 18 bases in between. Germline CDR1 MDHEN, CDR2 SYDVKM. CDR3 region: CASSRLGAIGEKLFF. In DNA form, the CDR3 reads TGTGCCAGCAGTAGGCTGGGGGCGATTGGAGAAAAACTGTTTTTT.

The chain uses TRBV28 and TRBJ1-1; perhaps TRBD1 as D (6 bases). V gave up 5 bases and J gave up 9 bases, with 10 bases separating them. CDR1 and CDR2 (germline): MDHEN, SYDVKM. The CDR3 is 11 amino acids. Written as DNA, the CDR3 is TGTGCCAGCAGTCTTACAGGGAAAGCTTTCTTT. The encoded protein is CASSLTGKAFF.

The CDR3 DNA follows: TGTGCCAGCAGTCCAGCAGGGACTAGCGCTTCCTACGAGCAGTACTTC. Amino acid sequence: CASSPAGTSASYEQYF. This chain joins TRBV27 and TRBJ2-7; 10 bases are a match to TRBD2. Germline V gene data show CDR1 as MNHEY and CDR2 as SMNVEV (reference sequence). The junction had 8 bases not matched to a gene; V was cut back by 5 bases and J by 1 base. The CDR3 has 16 amino acids.

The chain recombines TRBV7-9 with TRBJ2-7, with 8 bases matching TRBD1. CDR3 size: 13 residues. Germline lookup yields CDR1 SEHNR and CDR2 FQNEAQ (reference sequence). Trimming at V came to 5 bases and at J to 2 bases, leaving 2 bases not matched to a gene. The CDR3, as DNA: TGTGCCAGCAGCGGACAGGGACCCTACGAGCAGTACTTC. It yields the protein CASSGQGPYEQYF.

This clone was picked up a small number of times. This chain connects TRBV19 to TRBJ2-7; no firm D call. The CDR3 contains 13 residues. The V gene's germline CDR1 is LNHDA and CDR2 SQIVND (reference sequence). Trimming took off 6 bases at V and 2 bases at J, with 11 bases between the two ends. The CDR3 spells CASSDSATYEQYF. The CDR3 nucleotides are TGTGCCAGTAGCGACTCCGCTACCTACGAGCAGTACTTC.

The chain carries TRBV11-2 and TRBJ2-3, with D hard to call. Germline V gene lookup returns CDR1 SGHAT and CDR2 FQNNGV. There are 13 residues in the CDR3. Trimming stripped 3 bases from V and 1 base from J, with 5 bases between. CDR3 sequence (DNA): TGTGCCAGCAGCTTCCTTCGCACAGATACGCAGTATTTT. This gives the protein CASSFLRTDTQYF.

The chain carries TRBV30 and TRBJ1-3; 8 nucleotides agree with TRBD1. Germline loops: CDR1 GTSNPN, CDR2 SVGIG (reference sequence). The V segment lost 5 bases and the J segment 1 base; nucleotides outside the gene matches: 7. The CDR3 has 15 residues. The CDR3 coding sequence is TGTGCCTGGTCACGAGACAGGGGATCTGGAAACACCATATATTTT. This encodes CAWSRDRGSGNTIYF.

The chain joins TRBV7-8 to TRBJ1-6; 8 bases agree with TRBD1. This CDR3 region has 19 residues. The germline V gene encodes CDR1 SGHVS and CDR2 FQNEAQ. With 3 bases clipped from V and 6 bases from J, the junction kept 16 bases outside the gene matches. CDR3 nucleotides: TGTGCCAGCAGCTTTTATTATTCGACAGGGGTCTTTCGTAATTCACCCCTCCACTTT. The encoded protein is CASSFYYSTGVFRNSPLHF.

This CDR3 reads CASSVDGTSGAGLFF. In DNA form, the CDR3 reads TGTGCCAGCAGCGTAGATGGGACTAGCGGCGCGGGGCTGTTTTTT. V usage is TRBV9 and J usage is TRBJ2-2, with 11 nucleotides matching TRBD2. CDR1 and CDR2 (germline): SGDLS, YYNGEE. The CDR3 has 15 amino acids. The ends lost 0 bases at V and 13 bases at J; junction bases unmatched: 8.

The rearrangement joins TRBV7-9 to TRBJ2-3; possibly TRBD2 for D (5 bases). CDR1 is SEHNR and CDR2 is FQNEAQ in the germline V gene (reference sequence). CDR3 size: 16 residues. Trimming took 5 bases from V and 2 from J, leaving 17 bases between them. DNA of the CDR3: TGTGCCAGCAGCGAATCTATAGCGTACTCCACAGATACGCAGTATTTT. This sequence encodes CASSESIAYSTDTQYF.

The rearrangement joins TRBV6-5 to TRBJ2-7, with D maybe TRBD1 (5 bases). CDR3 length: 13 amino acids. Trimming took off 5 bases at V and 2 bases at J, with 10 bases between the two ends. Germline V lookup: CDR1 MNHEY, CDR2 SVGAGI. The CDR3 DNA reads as TGTGCCAGCAGTAGTGACAGAGCCTACGAGCAGTACTTC. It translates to CASSSDRAYEQYF.

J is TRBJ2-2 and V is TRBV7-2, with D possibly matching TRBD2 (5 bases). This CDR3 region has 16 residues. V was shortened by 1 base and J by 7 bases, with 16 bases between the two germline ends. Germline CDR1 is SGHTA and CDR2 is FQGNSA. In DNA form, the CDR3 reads TGTGCCAGCAGCTTAGGAGGGAGAAGGGAAGGCGGGGAGCTGTTTTTT. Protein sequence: CASSLGGRREGGELFF.

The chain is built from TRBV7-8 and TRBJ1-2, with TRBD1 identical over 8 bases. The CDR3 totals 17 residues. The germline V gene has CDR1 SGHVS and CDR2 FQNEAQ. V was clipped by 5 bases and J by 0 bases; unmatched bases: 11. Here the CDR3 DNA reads TGTGCCAGCAGCGGTCGGACAGGGCTGAATTCTAACTATGGCTACACCTTC. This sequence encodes CASSGRTGLNSNYGYTF.

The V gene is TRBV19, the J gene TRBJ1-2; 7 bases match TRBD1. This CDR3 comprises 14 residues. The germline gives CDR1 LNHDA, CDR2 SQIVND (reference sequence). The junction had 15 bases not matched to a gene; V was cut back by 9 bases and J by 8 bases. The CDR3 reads CASKLGTEIWGYTF. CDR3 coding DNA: TGTGCCAGCAAACTCGGGACAGAAATTTGGGGCTACACCTTC.